The clone carrying this T cell receptor (beta chain) appeared many times. Over approximately 20 PCR cycles, TCRs were amplified from a constant-region primer and V-primer adapter. TCRdb reanalysed the reads using MiXCR and keeps one entry per CDR3 protein. The repertoire includes roughly 50,000 distinct CDR3 sequences, roughly a third of them detected once, and approximately 8% sits in the top ten. This sample was taken from a study of low-dose radiotherapy and immunotherapy resistance in tumors. Turning to the study itself: Patients were given intravenous nivolumab 240 mg every two weeks plus ipilimumab 1 mg/kg every six weeks. Aspirin was taken orally at 300 mg daily by patients, and this continued for four cycles from cycle 1 day 1. On a schedule of every two weeks, intravenous cyclophosphamide at a dose of 200 mg/m2 was delivered one day before each radiation and immunotherapy administration.

This CDR3 is 17 amino acids long. With V trimmed by 2 bases and J by 1 base, 5 bases remained unmatched. CDR1 is LNHDA and CDR2 is SQIVND in the germline V gene (reference sequence). The time point here: after trial treatment. Described treatment: LDRT plus nivolumab, ipilimumab, low-dose cyclophosphamide and aspirin (RACIN trial). Sample: PBMCs, taken after low-dose radiotherapy plus immunotherapy. This TCR was sampled from a male donor with rectosigmoid adenocarcinoma. The rearrangement joins TRBV19 to TRBJ2-2, with 9 bases identical to TRBD1. As DNA, the CDR3 is TGTGCCAGTAGTATACCCGGACAGGGGAGGAACACCGGGGAGCTGTTTTTT. Protein sequence: CASSIPGQGRNTGELFF.